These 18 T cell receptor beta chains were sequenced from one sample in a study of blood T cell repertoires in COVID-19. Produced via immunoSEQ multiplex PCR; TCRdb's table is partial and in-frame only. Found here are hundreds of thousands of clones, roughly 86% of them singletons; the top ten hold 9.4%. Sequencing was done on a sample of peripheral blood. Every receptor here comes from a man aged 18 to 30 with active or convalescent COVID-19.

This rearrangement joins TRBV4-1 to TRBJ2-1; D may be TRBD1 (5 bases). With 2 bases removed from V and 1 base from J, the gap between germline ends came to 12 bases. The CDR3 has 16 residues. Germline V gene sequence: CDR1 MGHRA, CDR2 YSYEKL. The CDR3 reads CASSQRPPGSYNEQFF. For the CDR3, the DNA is TGCGCCAGCAGCCAACGTCCCCCAGGGTCCTACAATGAGCAGTTCTTC.

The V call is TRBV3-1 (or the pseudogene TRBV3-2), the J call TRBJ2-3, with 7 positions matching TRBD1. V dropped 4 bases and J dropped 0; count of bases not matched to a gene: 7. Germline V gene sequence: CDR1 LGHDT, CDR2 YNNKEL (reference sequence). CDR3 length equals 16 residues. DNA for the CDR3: TGTGCCAGCAGCCCGAACAGGGGTTTGAGCACAGATACGCAGTATTTT. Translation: CASSPNRGLSTDTQYF.

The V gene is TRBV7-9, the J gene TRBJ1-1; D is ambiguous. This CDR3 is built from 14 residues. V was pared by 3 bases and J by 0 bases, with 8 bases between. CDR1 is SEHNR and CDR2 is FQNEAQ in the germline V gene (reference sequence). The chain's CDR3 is CASSFGQVNTEAFF. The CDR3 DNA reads TGTGCCAGCAGCTTCGGCCAGGTGAACACTGAAGCTTTCTTT.

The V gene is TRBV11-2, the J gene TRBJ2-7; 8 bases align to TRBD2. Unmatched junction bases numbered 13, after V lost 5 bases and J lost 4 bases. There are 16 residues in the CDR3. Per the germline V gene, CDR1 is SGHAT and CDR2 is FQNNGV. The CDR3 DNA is TGTGCCAGCAGCGCATTCGTGGCCGGGGGGGCGTACGAGCAGTACTTC. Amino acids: CASSAFVAGGAYEQYF.

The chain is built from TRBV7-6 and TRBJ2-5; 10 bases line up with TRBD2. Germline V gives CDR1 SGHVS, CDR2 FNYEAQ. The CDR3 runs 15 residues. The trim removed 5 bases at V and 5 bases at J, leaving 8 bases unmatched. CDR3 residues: CASSPISGGSETQYF. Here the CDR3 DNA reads TGTGCCAGCAGCCCAATTAGCGGGGGGTCGGAGACCCAGTACTTC.

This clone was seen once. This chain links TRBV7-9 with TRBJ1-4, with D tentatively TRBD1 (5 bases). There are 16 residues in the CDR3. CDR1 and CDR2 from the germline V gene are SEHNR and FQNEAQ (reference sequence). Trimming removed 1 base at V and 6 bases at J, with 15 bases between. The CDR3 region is CASSLGGAGTYEKLFF. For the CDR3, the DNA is TGTGCCAGCAGCTTAGGTGGTGCGGGGACCTATGAAAAACTGTTTTTT.

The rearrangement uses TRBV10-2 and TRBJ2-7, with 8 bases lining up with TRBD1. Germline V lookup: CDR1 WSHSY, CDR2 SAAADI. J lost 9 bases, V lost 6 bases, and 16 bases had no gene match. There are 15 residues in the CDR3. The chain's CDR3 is CASSNNRGYVSGQYF. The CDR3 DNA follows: TGCGCCAGCAGCAATAACAGGGGGTATGTTTCGGGGCAGTACTTC.

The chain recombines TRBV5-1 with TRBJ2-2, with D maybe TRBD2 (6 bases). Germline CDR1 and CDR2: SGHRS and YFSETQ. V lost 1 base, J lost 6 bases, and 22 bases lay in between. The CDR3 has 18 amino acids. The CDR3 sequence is CASSLSMGTLRSPGELFF. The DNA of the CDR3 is TGCGCCAGCAGCTTGTCGATGGGGACTCTCCGGAGCCCCGGGGAGCTGTTTTTT. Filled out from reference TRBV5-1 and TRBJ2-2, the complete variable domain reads KAGVTQTPRYLIKTRGQQVTLSCSPISGHRSVSWYQQTPGQGLQFLFEYFSETQRNKGNFPGRFSGRQFSNSRSEMNVSTLELGDSALYLCASSLSMGTLRSPGELFFGEGSRLTVL.

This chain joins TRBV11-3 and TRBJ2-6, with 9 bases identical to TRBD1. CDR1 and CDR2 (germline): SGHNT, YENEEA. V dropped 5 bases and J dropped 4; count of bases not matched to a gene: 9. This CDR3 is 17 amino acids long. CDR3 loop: CASSLGTGSVGANVLTF. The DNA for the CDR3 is TGTGCCAGCAGCCTAGGGACAGGGTCCGTCGGGGCCAACGTCCTGACTTTC.

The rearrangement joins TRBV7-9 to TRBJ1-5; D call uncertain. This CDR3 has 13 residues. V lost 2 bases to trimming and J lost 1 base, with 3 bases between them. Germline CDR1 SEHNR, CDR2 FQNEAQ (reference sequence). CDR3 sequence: CASSLTSNQPQHF. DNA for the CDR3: TGTGCCAGCAGCTTAACAAGCAATCAGCCCCAGCATTTT.

Written as DNA, the CDR3 is TGTGCCAGCAGCCATGACAGGGGCGGCGAGCAGTACTTC. It encodes CASSHDRGGEQYF. This chain links TRBV14 with TRBJ2-7; 8 bases are a match to TRBD1. Germline V gene lookup returns CDR1 SGHDN and CDR2 FVKESK. The CDR3 extends over 13 amino acids. J was trimmed by 6 bases and V by 3 bases; bases with no gene match: 4.

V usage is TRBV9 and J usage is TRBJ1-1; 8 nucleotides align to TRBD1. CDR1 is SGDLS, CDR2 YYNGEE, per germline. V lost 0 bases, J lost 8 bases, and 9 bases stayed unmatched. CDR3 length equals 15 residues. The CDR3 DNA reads TGTGCCAGCAGCGTAGTATCCGGACAGGGCCTAGAAGCTTTCTTT. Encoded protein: CASSVVSGQGLEAFF.

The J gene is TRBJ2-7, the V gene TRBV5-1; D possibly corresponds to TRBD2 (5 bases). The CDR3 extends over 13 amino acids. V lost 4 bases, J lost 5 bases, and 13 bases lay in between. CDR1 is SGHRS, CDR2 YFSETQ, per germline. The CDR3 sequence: CASSRGLSDEQYF. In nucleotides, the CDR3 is TGCGCCAGCAGCCGGGGTCTGTCGGACGAGCAGTACTTC.

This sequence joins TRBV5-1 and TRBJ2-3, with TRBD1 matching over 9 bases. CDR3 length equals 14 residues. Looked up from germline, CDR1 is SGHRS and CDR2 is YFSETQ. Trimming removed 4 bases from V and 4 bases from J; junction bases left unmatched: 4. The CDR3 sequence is CASSLWTGADTQYF. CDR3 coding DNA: TGCGCCAGCAGCCTTTGGACAGGGGCAGATACGCAGTATTTT.

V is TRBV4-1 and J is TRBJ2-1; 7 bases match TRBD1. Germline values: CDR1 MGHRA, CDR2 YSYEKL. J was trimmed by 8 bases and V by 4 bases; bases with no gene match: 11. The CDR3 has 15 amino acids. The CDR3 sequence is CASSPQGQGVDEQFF. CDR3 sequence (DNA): TGCGCCAGCAGCCCCCAGGGGCAGGGGGTTGATGAGCAGTTCTTC.

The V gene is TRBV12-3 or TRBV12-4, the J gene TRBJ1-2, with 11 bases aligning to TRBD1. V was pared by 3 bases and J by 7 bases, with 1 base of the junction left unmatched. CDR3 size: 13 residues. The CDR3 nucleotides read TGTGCCAGCAGTTTCGGGACAGGGGGTGGCTACACCTTC. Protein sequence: CASSFGTGGGYTF.

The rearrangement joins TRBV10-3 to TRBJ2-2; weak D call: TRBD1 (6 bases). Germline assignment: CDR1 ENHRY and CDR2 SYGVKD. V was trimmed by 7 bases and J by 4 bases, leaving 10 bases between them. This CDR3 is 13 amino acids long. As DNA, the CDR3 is TGTGCCATCATGGTCAGGGGCACCGGGGAGCTGTTTTTT. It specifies CAIMVRGTGELFF.

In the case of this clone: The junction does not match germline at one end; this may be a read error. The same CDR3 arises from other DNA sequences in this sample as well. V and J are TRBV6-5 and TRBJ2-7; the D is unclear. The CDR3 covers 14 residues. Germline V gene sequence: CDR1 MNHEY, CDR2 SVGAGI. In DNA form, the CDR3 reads TGTGCCAGCAGCTACTCGACTCTCCACTACGAGCAGTACTTC. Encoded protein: CASSYSTLHYEQYF.